This T cell receptor beta chain was documented in a study of breast tumors, draining lymph nodes, adjacent tissues. This clonotype was observed many times. The target antigen is unknown. TCRdb fed the multiplex PCR reads into MiXCR, producing one record per CDR3 protein. This table has under 30,000 distinct CDR3 sequences, around 23% appearing once. V lost 6 bases to trimming and J lost 8 bases; unmatched junction nucleotides: 10. CDR3 length: 15 residues. The germline CDR1 and CDR2 sequences are KGHSH and LQKENI. The study's findings and limits: Compared with basal-like, luminal-like tumors shared significantly more repertoire with nontumor tissue. Tumor T cell lymph node origin was a supported hypothesis, not proven.

The sequenced sample consisted of breast tumor tissue. The receptor's source is a female donor with breast cancer. Some clones in this sample may be carry-over from other donors' samples. V and J are TRBV18 and TRBJ1-5; 10 positions match TRBD1. The CDR3 coding sequence is TGTGCCAGCTCGGTGGACAGGGGGATTTTCAAGCCCCAGCATTTT. As protein: CASSVDRGIFKPQHF.